The 3 T cell receptor beta chains below were found in one sample sequenced in a study of T cell changes during pregnancy in multiple sclerosis. Data came from immunoSEQ multiplex PCR; TCRdb stores just in-frame clones and leaves some out. This sample has around 130,000 clones, with roughly 96% found just once. This material consisted of peripheral blood, taken after pregnancy. The receptors were sampled from a female donor with multiple sclerosis, enrolled in a pregnancy study.

This clone appeared once. V gene TRBV11-2 combines with J gene TRBJ2-2, with 8 bases fitting TRBD2. J gave up 6 bases and V 2 bases, and 5 bases lay outside the gene matches. The CDR3 extends over 15 amino acids. CDR1 and CDR2 from the germline V gene are SGHAT and FQNNGV. The CDR3 DNA reads as TGTGCCAGCAGCTTATCGGGACTAGTTGCCGGGGAGCTGTTTTTT. Residues: CASSLSGLVAGELFF.

This rearrangement joins TRBV5-1 to TRBJ2-1; 11 bases align to TRBD2. CDR3 length: 16 amino acids. Germline values: CDR1 SGHRS, CDR2 YFSETQ. The ends lost 2 bases at V and 1 base at J; junction bases unmatched: 2. The CDR3 sequence: CASSLLAGGSYNEQFF. The CDR3 region has the DNA TGCGCCAGCAGCTTATTAGCGGGAGGGTCCTACAATGAGCAGTTCTTC.

The chain recombines TRBV19 with TRBJ2-2, with TRBD1 matching 7 bases. This CDR3 comprises 15 residues. The V gene end was trimmed by 3 bases and the J gene end by 4 bases; junction bases not matched to a gene: 5. Germline V gives CDR1 LNHDA, CDR2 SQIVND (reference sequence). CDR3 protein: CASSIEDRTTGELFF. DNA of the CDR3: TGTGCCAGTAGTATTGAGGACAGGACCACCGGGGAGCTGTTTTTT.